The 11 T cell receptor beta chains listed next were all sequenced from one sample in a study of blood T cell repertoires in COVID-19. Method: immunoSEQ multiplex PCR; TCRdb's copy keeps in-frame clones and lacks some. The table includes roughly 320,000 clones, under 90% detected once. Sequenced sample: PBMCs or T cells enriched from blood (not recorded which). The source is a man between 25 and 39 years old who had recovered from COVID-19.

The chain combines TRBV15 with TRBJ2-3, with unresolved D. This CDR3 contains 15 residues. The germline V gene encodes CDR1 LNHNV and CDR2 YYDKDF (reference sequence). Trimming stripped 8 bases from V and 1 base from J, with 16 bases between. The CDR3 region has the DNA TGTGCCACCCTGTCCCCCAGGATGGGCACAGATACGCAGTATTTT. Translating gives CATLSPRMGTDTQYF.

Remarks on this clone: The junction does not match germline at one end; this may be a read error. The chain has TRBV7-7 and TRBJ2-1; a possible D gene is TRBD2 (5 bases). The CDR3 covers 14 residues. Per the germline V gene, CDR1 is SSHAT and CDR2 is FNYEAQ (reference sequence). For the CDR3, the DNA is TGTGCTAGCAGCTCGGACGGGGTAGGGAATGAGCAGTTCTTC. It yields the protein CASSSDGVGNEQFF.

This chain connects TRBV5-1 to TRBJ2-7, with a possible D match to TRBD2 (6 bases). Trimming left V 0 bases short and J 2 bases short, with 12 bases between. Germline V gene lookup returns CDR1 SGHRS and CDR2 YFSETQ. The length of the CDR3 is 15 residues. The chain's CDR3 is CASSLAGTGAYEQYF. CDR3 bases: TGCGCCAGCAGCTTGGCCGGGACGGGAGCCTACGAGCAGTACTTC.

The rearrangement links TRBV14 to TRBJ2-2, with 7 nucleotides matching TRBD1. The CDR3 runs to 15 residues. The V and J ends lost 1 base and 2 bases, in that order; junction bases with no gene match: 1. The germline V gene encodes CDR1 SGHDN and CDR2 FVKESK. The CDR3: CASSQGQGNTGELFF. The CDR3 DNA sequence: TGTGCCAGCAGCCAAGGACAGGGTAACACCGGGGAGCTGTTTTTT.

The rearrangement links TRBV27 to TRBJ1-2; 7 nucleotides match TRBD1. The length of the CDR3 is 16 residues. Germline CDR1 and CDR2: MNHEY and SMNVEV (reference sequence). J gave up 2 bases and V 8 bases, and 14 bases lay outside the gene matches. The CDR3 DNA reads as TGTGCCAGCTCACCCCGCCCGGGACAGTACAACTATGGCTACACCTTC. Translating it yields CASSPRPGQYNYGYTF.

The V and J genes are TRBV7-7 and TRBJ1-5; TRBD1 matches 7 bases. The CDR3 runs 22 residues. The germline CDR1 and CDR2 sequences are SSHAT and FNYEAQ (reference sequence). The CDR3 region has the DNA TGTGCTATCAGCTTAGCGTCGGAGGAAGGCGGGAGGGGGCTCTATAGCAATCAGCCCCAGCATTTT. Residues: CAISLASEEGGRGLYSNQPQHF.

The rearrangement uses TRBV19 and TRBJ1-4, with TRBD1 matching over 8 bases. V dropped 7 bases and J dropped 6; count of bases not matched to a gene: 7. Germline V gene data show CDR1 as LNHDA and CDR2 as SQIVND (reference sequence). CDR3 size: 14 residues. CDR3 amino acids: CASTIDRGDEKLFF. The CDR3 coding sequence is TGTGCCAGTACCATCGACAGGGGTGATGAAAAACTGTTTTTT.

This clone has a single count. V is TRBV5-4 and J is TRBJ2-5, with a tentative D call TRBD2 (5 bases). V dropped 7 bases and J dropped 1 base, with 11 bases sitting between them. Germline-derived CDR1 and CDR2 are SGHNT and YYREEE (reference sequence). The CDR3 covers 13 residues. The CDR3 reads CASGSGFQETQYF. CDR3 coding DNA: TGTGCCAGCGGGAGTGGCTTCCAAGAGACCCAGTACTTC.

The rearrangement joins TRBV10-1 to TRBJ2-2, with 8 bases aligning to TRBD2. The CDR3 sequence is 16 residues long. Germline V gene data show CDR1 as WNHNN and CDR2 as SYGVQD (reference sequence). Trimming cost V 4 bases and J 1 base; bases outside gene matches: 5. The CDR3 is CASSVLAGMNTGELFF. The CDR3 DNA is TGCGCCAGCAGTGTGTTAGCGGGGATGAACACCGGGGAGCTGTTTTTT.

The chain couples TRBV10-1 to TRBJ2-7; 12 bases line up with TRBD2. V was pared by 4 bases and J by 3 bases, with 7 bases of the junction left unmatched. There are 16 residues in the CDR3. In germline, CDR1 is WNHNN, CDR2 SYGVQD (reference sequence). CDR3 in DNA: TGCGCCAGCAGTGGATCCCGACTAGCGGGGGACTACGAGCAGTACTTC. Its translation is CASSGSRLAGDYEQYF.

The chain combines TRBV9 with TRBJ2-2; D is uncertain. The CDR3 is 11 residues long. The germline V and J ends were trimmed by 5 bases and 7 bases, with 6 bases remaining between them. CDR1 and CDR2 from the germline V gene are SGDLS and YYNGEE. CDR3 protein: CASRRDGELFF. CDR3 DNA: TGTGCCAGCAGGCGAGACGGGGAGCTGTTTTTT.